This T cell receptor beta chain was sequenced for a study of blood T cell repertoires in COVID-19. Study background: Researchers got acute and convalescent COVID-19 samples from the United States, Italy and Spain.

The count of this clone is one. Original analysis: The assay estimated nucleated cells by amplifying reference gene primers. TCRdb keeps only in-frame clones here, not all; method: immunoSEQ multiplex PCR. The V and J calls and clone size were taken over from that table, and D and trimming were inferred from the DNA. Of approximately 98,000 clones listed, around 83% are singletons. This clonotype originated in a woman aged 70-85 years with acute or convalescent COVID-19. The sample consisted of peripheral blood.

This chain's CDR3 is CASSSDGTGATYEQYV. The CDR3 nucleotides read TGTGCCAGCAGTTCAGACGGGACAGGGGCGACCTACGAGCAGTACGTC. V is TRBV28 and J is TRBJ2-7; 10 positions agree with TRBD1. This CDR3 is 16 amino acids long. Trimming cost V 4 bases and J 2 bases; bases outside gene matches: 8. Germline CDR1 reads MDHEN; CDR2 reads SYDVKM.